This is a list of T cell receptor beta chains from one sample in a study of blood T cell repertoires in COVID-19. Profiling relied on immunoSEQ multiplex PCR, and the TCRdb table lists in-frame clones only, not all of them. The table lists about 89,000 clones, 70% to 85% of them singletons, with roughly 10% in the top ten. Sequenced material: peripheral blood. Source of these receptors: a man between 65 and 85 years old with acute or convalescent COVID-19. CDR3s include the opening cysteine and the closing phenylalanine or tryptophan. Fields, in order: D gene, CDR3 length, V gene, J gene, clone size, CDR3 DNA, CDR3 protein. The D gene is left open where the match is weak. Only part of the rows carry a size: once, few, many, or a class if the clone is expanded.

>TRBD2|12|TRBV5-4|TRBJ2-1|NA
TGTGCCAGCAGCTACTCGGGGGGAGAGCAGTTCTTC
CASSYSGGEQFF
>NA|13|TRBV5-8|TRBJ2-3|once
TGTGCCAGCGGTGGGGGGAACACAGATACGCAGTATTTT
CASGGGNTDTQYF
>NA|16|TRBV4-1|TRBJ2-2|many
TGCGCCAGCAGCCAAGATCCCCGGGGTACGGCCGGGGAGCTGTTTTTT
CASSQDPRGTAGELFF
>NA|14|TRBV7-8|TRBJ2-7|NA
TGTGCCAGCAGCTTATTTCAGGAATCCTACGAGCAGTACTTC
CASSLFQESYEQYF
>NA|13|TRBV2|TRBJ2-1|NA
TGTGCCAGCAGGGCGGGACAGTACAATGAGCAGTTCTTC
CASRAGQYNEQFF
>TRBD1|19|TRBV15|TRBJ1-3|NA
TGTGCCACCAGCAGAGACGGGGGACAGGGGTTGAGCTCTGGAAACACCATATATTTT
CATSRDGGQGLSSGNTIYF
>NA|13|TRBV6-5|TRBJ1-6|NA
TGTGCCAGCAGTTACTCCCAAAGGGGGCCCCTCCACTTT
CASSYSQRGPLHF
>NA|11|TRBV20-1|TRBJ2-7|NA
TGCAGTGCTAGGGGGGGACCAGTGCAGTACTTC
CSARGGPVQYF
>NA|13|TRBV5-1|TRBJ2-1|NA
TGCGCCAGCAGTTTCCCAGGATCCAATGAGCAGTTCTTC
CASSFPGSNEQFF
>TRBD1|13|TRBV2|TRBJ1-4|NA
TGTGCCAGCTCAGGGGGCTTCGGTGAAAAACTGTTTTTT
CASSGGFGEKLFF
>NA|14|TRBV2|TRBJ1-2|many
TGTGCCAGCGCCCCCGAAGCCTTTCCCTATGGCTACACCTTC
CASAPEAFPYGYTF
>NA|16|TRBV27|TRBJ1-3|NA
TGTGCCAGCAGTTTATTTGCAGCTAGCTCTGGAAACACCATATATTTT
CASSLFAASSGNTIYF
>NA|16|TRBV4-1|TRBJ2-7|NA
TGCGCCAGCAGCCAAGGAGCCCTGGACAGCGTATACGAGCAGTACTTC
CASSQGALDSVYEQYF
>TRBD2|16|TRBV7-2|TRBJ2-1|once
TGTGCCAGCAGCTCTTCTGTACTAGCGGGAGCCAATGAGCAGTTCTTC
CASSSSVLAGANEQFF
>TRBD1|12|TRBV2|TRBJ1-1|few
TGTGCCAGCAACCACGACAGGGACTTAGCTTTCTTT
CASNHDRDLAFF
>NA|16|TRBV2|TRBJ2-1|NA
TGTGCCAGCATTGAACACCCGGGGGTCTCCTACAATGAGCAGTTCTTC
CASIEHPGVSYNEQFF
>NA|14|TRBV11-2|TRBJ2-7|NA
TGTGCCAGCAGCTTAGGTTATAGTTCCTACGAGCAGTACTTC
CASSLGYSSYEQYF
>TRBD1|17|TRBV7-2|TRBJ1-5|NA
TGTGCCAGCAGCATTTCCGGGACAGGGGGCCTCAATCAGCCCCAGCATTTT
CASSISGTGGLNQPQHF
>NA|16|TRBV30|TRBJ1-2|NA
TGTGCCTGGAGGCGCCGCGGAGAATCACTGGGTTATGGCTACACCTTC
CAWRRRGESLGYGYTF
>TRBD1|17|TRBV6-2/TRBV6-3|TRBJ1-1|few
TGTGCCAGCAGTTACTCGTACGGACAGGGCCTTAACACTGAAGCTTTCTTT
CASSYSYGQGLNTEAFF
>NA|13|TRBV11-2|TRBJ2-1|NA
TGTGCCAGCAGCTTAGACAGACAGGATGAGCAGTTCTTC
CASSLDRQDEQFF
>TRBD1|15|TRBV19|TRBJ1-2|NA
TGTGCCAGTAGTATGGCACCAGGGGGCCCGGGTGGCTACACCTTC
CASSMAPGGPGGYTF
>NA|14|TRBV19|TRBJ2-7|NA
TGTGCCAGTAGTATGGGGCAGGCAACCTACGAGCAGTACTTC
CASSMGQATYEQYF
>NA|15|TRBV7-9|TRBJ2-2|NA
TGTGCCAGCAGCTTCCAGGGACTTGGGATAGGGGAGCTGTTTTTT
CASSFQGLGIGELFF
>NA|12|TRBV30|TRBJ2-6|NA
TGTGCCTGGAGTTCGGGGGCCAACGTCCTGACTTTC
CAWSSGANVLTF
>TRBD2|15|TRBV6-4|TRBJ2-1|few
TGTGCCAGCAGTGACGAGTCGGGAGGCCGGTCTGAGCAGTTCTTC
CASSDESGGRSEQFF
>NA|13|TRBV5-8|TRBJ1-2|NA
TGTGCCAGCAGCCACGACTTAGTCTCCGGCTACACCTTC
CASSHDLVSGYTF
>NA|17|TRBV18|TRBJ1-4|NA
TGTGCCAGCTCGCCCCGGGTGGGGGGTGCAACTAATGAAAAACTGTTTTTT
CASSPRVGGATNEKLFF
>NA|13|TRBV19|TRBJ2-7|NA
TGTGCCAGTTGGGGAGGGGGGACCTACGAGCAGTACTTC
CASWGGGTYEQYF
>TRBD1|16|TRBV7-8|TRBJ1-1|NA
TGTGCCAGCAGCTTAGGGACAGGGGGCTTCCACACTGAAGCTTTCTTT
CASSLGTGGFHTEAFF
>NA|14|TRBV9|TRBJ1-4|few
TGTGCCAGCAGCGTATACGGACAGAATGAAAAACTGTTTTTT
CASSVYGQNEKLFF
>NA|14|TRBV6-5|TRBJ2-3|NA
TGTGCCAGCAGTCTAGAATTCCTCACAGATACGCAGTATTTT
CASSLEFLTDTQYF
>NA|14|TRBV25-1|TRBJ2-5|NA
TGTGCCAGCAAGAAAGGTTTAGGCGGGAAGACCCAGTACTTC
CASKKGLGGKTQYF
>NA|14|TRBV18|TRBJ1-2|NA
TGTGCCAGCTCACCCGGGAGTCAGGCCTATGGCTACACCTTC
CASSPGSQAYGYTF
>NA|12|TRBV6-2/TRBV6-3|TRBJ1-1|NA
TGTGCCAGCAGTTTAGTGAACACTGAAGCTTTCTTT
CASSLVNTEAFF
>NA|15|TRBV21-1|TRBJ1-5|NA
TGTGCCAGCAGCAAAAGGGACAGAAGAGTTCAGCCCCAGCATTTT
CASSKRDRRVQPQHF
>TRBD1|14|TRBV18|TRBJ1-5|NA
TGTGCCAGCTCCCGCGGACAGGGGGGTCAGCCCCAGCATTTT
CASSRGQGGQPQHF
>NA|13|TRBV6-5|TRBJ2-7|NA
TGTGCCAGCAGTTTGGCCAGGGTGGGAGAGCAGTACTTC
CASSLARVGEQYF
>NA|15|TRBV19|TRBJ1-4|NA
TGTGCCAGTAGTAAACTTGACAGCCGGAATGAAAAACTGTTTTTT
CASSKLDSRNEKLFF
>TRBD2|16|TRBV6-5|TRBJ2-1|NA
TGTGCCAGCAGTTACTCAGGGACTAGATCCTACAATGAGCAGTTCTTC
CASSYSGTRSYNEQFF
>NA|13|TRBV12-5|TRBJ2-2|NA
TGTGCTAGTGGTTGGCGGGACACCGGGGAGCTGTTTTTT
CASGWRDTGELFF
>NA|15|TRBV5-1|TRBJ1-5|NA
TGCGCCAGCAGTTCGATGGGACATACTAATCAGCCCCAGCATTTT
CASSSMGHTNQPQHF
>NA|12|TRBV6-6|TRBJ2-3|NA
TGTGCCAGCAGAACGAGAGAGGATACGCAGTATTTT
CASRTREDTQYF
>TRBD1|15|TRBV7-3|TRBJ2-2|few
TGTGCCAGCAGTCCCGGGACAGGGGCTCACGGGGAGCTGTTTTTT
CASSPGTGAHGELFF
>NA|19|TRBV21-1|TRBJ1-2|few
TGTGCCAGCAGCAAAGCGCTAGGCCTCCAGGGGTATTCCTCCTATGGCTACACCTTC
CASSKALGLQGYSSYGYTF
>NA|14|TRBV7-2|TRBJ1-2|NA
TGTGCCAGCAGCCCTGGACAGACTAACTATGGCTACACCTTC
CASSPGQTNYGYTF
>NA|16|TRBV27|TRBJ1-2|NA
TGTGCCAGCAGTTTATCCAGCGGTTTGGGTTACTATGGCTACACCTTC
CASSLSSGLGYYGYTF
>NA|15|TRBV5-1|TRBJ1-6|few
TGCGCCAGCAGCTCCCGGGGGTTCGATAATTCACCCCTCCACTTT
CASSSRGFDNSPLHF
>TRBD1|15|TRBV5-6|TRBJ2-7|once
TGTGCCAGCAGCATAAGGACAGGGGGCGGTTCCGAGCAGTACTTC
CASSIRTGGGSEQYF
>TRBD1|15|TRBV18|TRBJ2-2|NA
TGTGCCAGCTCACCACCCGGACAGGGGCACGGGGAGCTGTTTTTT
CASSPPGQGHGELFF
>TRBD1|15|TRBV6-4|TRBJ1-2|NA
TGTGCCAGCAGCCCTACAGGGACAGCTAACTATGGCTACACCTTC
CASSPTGTANYGYTF
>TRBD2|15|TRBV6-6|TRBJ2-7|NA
TGTGCCAGCAGTTACACGGCGGGGGGGCATTACGAGCAGTACTTC
CASSYTAGGHYEQYF
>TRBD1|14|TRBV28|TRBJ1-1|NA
TGTGCCAGCAGTCCTGGTTGGGGACAGCGTGAAGCTTTCTTT
CASSPGWGQREAFF
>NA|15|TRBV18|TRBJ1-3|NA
TGTGCCAGCTCATCTGACAGCTCCTCTGGAAACACCATATATTTT
CASSSDSSSGNTIYF